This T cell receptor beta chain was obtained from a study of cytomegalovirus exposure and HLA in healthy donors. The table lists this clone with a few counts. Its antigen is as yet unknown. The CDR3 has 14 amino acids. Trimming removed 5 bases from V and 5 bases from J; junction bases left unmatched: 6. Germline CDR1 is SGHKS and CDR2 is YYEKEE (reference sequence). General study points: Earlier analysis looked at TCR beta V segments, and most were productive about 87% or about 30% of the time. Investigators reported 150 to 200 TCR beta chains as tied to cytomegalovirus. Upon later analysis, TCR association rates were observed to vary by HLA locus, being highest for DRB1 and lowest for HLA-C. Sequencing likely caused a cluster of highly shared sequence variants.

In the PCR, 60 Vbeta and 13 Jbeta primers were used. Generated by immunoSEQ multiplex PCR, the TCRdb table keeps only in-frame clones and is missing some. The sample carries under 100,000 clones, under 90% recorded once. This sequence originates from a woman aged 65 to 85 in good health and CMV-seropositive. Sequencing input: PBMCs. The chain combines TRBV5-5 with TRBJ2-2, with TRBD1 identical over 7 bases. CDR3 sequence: CASRPTGETGELFF. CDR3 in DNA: TGTGCCAGCAGGCCCACAGGGGAGACCGGGGAGCTGTTTTTT.